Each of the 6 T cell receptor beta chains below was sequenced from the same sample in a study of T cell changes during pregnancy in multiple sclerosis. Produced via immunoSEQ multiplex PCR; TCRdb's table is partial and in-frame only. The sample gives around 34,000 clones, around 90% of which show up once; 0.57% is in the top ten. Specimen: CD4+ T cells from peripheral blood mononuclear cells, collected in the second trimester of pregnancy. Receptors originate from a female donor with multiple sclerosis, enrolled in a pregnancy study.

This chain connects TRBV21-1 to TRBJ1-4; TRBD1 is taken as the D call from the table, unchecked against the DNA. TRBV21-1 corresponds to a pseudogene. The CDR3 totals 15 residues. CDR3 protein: CASSKSWTGAGKLFF. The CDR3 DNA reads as TGTGCCAGCAGTAAAAGTTGGACAGGGGCGGGAAAACTGTTTTTT.

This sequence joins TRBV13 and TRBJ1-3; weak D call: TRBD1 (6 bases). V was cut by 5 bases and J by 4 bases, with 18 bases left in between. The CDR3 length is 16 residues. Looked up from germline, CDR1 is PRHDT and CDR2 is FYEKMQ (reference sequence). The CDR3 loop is CASSINRVLSGNTIYF. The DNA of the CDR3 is TGTGCCAGCAGCATAAACAGGGTTTTGTCCGGAAACACCATATATTTT.

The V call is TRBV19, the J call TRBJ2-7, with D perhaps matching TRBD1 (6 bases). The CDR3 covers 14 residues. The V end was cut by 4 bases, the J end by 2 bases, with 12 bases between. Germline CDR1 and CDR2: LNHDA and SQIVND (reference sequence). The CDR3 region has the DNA TGTGCCAGTAGTAGGACAGATCTTACCTACGAGCAGTACTTC. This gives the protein CASSRTDLTYEQYF.

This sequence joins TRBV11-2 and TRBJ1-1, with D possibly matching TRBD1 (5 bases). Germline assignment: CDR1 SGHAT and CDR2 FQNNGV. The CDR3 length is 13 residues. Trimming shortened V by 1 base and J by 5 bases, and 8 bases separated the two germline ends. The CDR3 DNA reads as TGTGCCAGCAGCTTAGCAGGGTTGACTGAAGCTTTCTTT. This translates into CASSLAGLTEAFF.

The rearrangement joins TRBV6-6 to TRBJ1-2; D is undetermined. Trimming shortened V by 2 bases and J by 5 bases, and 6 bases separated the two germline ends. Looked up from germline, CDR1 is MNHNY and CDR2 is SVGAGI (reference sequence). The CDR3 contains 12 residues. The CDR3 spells CASSYARYGYTF. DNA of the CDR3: TGTGCCAGCAGTTACGCACGGTATGGCTACACCTTC.

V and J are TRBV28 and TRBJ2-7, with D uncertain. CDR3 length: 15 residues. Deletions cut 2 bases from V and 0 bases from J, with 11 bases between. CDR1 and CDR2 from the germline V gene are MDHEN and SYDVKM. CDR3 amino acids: CASSLHSMSSYEQYF. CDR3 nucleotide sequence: TGTGCCAGCAGTTTACACTCAATGAGCTCCTACGAGCAGTACTTC.